The present T cell receptor (beta chain) was sequenced within a study of blood T cell repertoires in COVID-19 (TCRdb year 2020). For the study in its entirety: Samples from collaborators originated in the United States, Italy and Spain and spanned both the acute and convalescent phases of COVID-19. The prospective study material was composed of cDNA or gDNA derived from T cells, B-cell-depleted T cells, or PBMCs. Deeply sampled blood TCRbeta repertoires from subjects exposed to, actively infected with, or recovered from COVID-19 were included in the dataset. The repertoires were released in a freely available public database intended as a resource for research on the immune response to SARS-CoV-2. The samples were drawn from the first 160 participants of the ongoing ImmuneRACE study and from over 950 subjects provided by 6 global collaborators. Nearly every sample came with metadata listing a de-identified subject ID, COVID-19 status, age in years and sex. HLA class I and class II types, where available, came from metadata supplied by the sample provider rather than from assay-based typing.

At one collaborating source in Seattle, patients were enrolled during active infection and were followed longitudinally through the course of disease. Each collaborating institution followed its own protocols to collect whole blood in K2EDTA tubes. For TCRbeta analysis, collaborators shipped samples in one of three forms: frozen whole blood, isolated PBMCs, or DNA extracted from either of those sample types. To note about this clone: Its cognate antigen has yet to be identified. No much larger clone exists at a distance of one base, and base qualities are not known.

Beyond this particular receptor, the publication reports: The quantity of clinical and demographic metadata differed by source and by participant and was supplied without curation.

TCRbeta CDR3 regions were amplified from genomic DNA by means of the immunoSEQ Assay, a bias-controlled multiplex PCR. The authors' analysis ran thus. The number of nucleated cells in each sample was estimated by amplification of reference gene primers within the assay. To quantify the absolute abundance of each unique TCRbeta CDR3 rearrangement, sequence reads were collapsed and filtered. For each sample, productive Simpson clonality was calculated as the square root of Simpson's diversity index over productive rearrangements. Held by TCRdb, this immuneACCESS table contains in-frame sequences only and omits some clones. Under half of the omission traces to an unresolved V gene where checked; the cause of the rest is unknown. D and trimming come from the DNA, and the V and J calls and clone size come from that table. This sample has 80,000 to 100,000 clones in its table, and over 65% of those were observed once. Roughly 3.9% of the sample is held by the ten biggest clonotypes.

In the germline V gene, CDR1 corresponds to LGHNA and CDR2 to YSLEER. V ends up 6 bases short and J 6 bases short, with an unmatched junction base count of 15. Including the terminal cysteine and phenylalanine, the CDR3 comprises 17 residues. CDR3 DNA only is kept here, 51 bases in frame from base 1. The chain couples TRBV4-3 to TRBJ2-1; TRBD2 matches 9 bases in the middle. This TCR derives from a man aged 70-80 years with COVID-19, enrolled during active disease. What was sequenced was peripheral blood. The DNA is TGCGCCAGCAGTCTGAGACTAGCGGTATCGGGAGGCAATGAGCAGTTCTTC. The resulting protein is CASSLRLAVSGGNEQFF.